These T cell receptor beta chains were read from a single sample in a study of cytomegalovirus exposure and HLA in healthy donors. Using immunoSEQ multiplex PCR, the repertoire was profiled, and TCRdb retains in-frame clones only, with some absent. Listed are some 33,000 clones; around 4.5% falls within the top ten. Sequencing used PBMCs. These receptors were taken from a female donor in good health and CMV-seronegative. CDR3s include the opening cysteine and the closing phenylalanine or tryptophan. A D gene is named only where the DNA matches it firmly. Part of the rows lack a size; the others show once, few, many or a class for expanded clones.

TRBJ1-4 15 - TRBV9 TRBD1 TGTGCCAGCAGCGTACAGGGGGCGCAGGGTGAAAAACTGTTTTTT CASSVQGAQGEKLFF
TRBJ1-3 15 medium-sized TRBV19 - TGTGCCAGTAGTATACTCTTGAGCTCTGGAAACACCATATATTTT CASSILLSSGNTIYF
TRBJ1-6 18 - TRBV25-1 - TGTGCCAGCAGTGATATAATTGAGGCAGGACGGGGTATTTCACCCCTCCACTTT CASSDIIEAGRGISPLHF
TRBJ1-2 14 - TRBV5-1 TRBD1 TGCGCCAGCAACGTCGGAGAACTGACAGGGGGCTACACCTTC CASNVGELTGGYTF
TRBJ2-3 14 - TRBV2 - TGTGCCAGCACTGTCGAGGGGGGGCGGGATACGCAGTATTTT CASTVEGGRDTQYF
TRBJ1-5 15 - TRBV5-8 TRBD1 TGTGCCAGCAGCTCGGGACAGGGGTTACATCAGCCCCAGCATTTT CASSSGQGLHQPQHF
TRBJ1-1 14 medium-sized TRBV4-3 - TGCGCCAGCAGCCAAGACGGGATGAACACTGAAGCTTTCTTT CASSQDGMNTEAFF
TRBJ1-6 17 - TRBV13 - TGTGCCAGCAGCTTCCTCGGACAGAGCTCCTATAATTCACCCCTCCACTTT CASSFLGQSSYNSPLHF
TRBJ2-1 16 - TRBV15 - TGTGCCACCAGCAGAGGGGACGGAGGGGAGGTCAATGAGCAGTTCTTC CATSRGDGGEVNEQFF
TRBJ1-4 15 - TRBV5-1 - TGCGCCAGCAGCCCAGTCGGTCGGGGGGATGAAAAACTGTTTTTT CASSPVGRGDEKLFF
TRBJ2-7 13 - TRBV18 TRBD1 TGTGCCAGCTCCGGGACAGGGGGCTACGAGCAGTACTTC CASSGTGGYEQYF
TRBJ2-5 16 - TRBV5-5 TRBD2 TGTGCCAGCAGCTTGGGTCTAGCGGGTGGGGGAGAGACCCAGTACTTC CASSLGLAGGGETQYF
TRBJ2-2 17 - TRBV4-1 TRBD1 TGCGCCAGCAGCCAAGATGGTCAGGGGGTGGGCACCGGGGAGCTGTTTTTT CASSQDGQGVGTGELFF
TRBJ1-6 16 - TRBV30 - TGTGCCTGGTGTCAACTTGGGGGCTCGAGAAATTCACCCCTCCACTTT CAWCQLGGSRNSPLHF
TRBJ2-7 16 - TRBV28 - TGTGCCAGCAGTTTACAAGGTGTCAGGGGCAACTACGAGCAGTACTTC CASSLQGVRGNYEQYF
TRBJ2-3 15 - TRBV6-4 - TGTGCCAGCAGTGACGGGGGGGCCAGCACAGATACGCAGTATTTT CASSDGGASTDTQYF
TRBJ1-2 14 - TRBV13 TRBD1 TGTGCCAGCAGCCAGGGGGGACTGAGCTATGGCTACACCTTC CASSQGGLSYGYTF
TRBJ1-3 17 - TRBV5-1 TRBD1 TGCGCCAGCAGCTTGGGGGCCGGGACAGGGAGAGAAAACACCATATATTTT CASSLGAGTGRENTIYF
TRBJ1-1 14 - TRBV4-1 - TGCGCCAGCAGCTACCCAGGGAGGGATACTGAAGCTTTCTTT CASSYPGRDTEAFF
TRBJ2-7 15 - TRBV28 TRBD1 TGTGCCAGCAGTATCGAAAGGGGGCCTCGGGGCGAGCAGTACTTC CASSIERGPRGEQYF
TRBJ2-7 15 - TRBV30 - TGTGCCTGGACCTCCTCCCAGGGGCCCTACTACGAGCAGTACTTC CAWTSSQGPYYEQYF
TRBJ2-3 15 - TRBV27 TRBD1 TGTGCCAGCAGTTTATCGTGGGACAGGGTAGACACGCAGTATTTT CASSLSWDRVDTQYF
TRBJ2-7 14 - TRBV5-1 - TGCGCCAGCAACAGGGACGAGGGACACTACGAGCAGTACTTC CASNRDEGHYEQYF
TRBJ1-5 15 - TRBV7-8 - TGTGCCAGCAGCTTAGTTAGAGCTAGCAATCAGCCCCAGCATTTT CASSLVRASNQPQHF
TRBJ2-3 14 - TRBV4-2 - TGTGCCAGCAGCCTCTCGGGACTCACAGATACGCAGTATTTT CASSLSGLTDTQYF
TRBJ2-7 14 - TRBV29-1 TRBD1 TGCAGCGTCCCGACAGGGGGCGACATCTACGAGCAGTACTTC CSVPTGGDIYEQYF
TRBJ2-5 17 - TRBV7-9 TRBD1 TGTGCCAGCAGCTTAGGTATGGACAGGGCCGTGGCGGAGACCCAGTACTTC CASSLGMDRAVAETQYF
TRBJ1-1 14 - TRBV7-9 TRBD1 TGTGCCAGCAGTTTGGACAGGGGGCCCTTAGGAGCTTTCTTT CASSLDRGPLGAFF
TRBJ2-5 14 - TRBV11-2 TRBD2 TGTGCCAGCAGGGGACTAGCGGGGAGTGAGACCCAGTACTTC CASRGLAGSETQYF
TRBJ1-1 14 - TRBV5-1 - TGCGCCAGCAGCTTGGGGGCCAGTAACACTGAAGCTTTCTTT CASSLGASNTEAFF
TRBJ2-3 13 medium-sized TRBV6-4 TRBD2 TGTGCCAGCAGCGCCGGGGGGACTGATACGCAGTATTTT CASSAGGTDTQYF
TRBJ2-7 15 - TRBV6-1 TRBD1 TGTGCCAGCAGTGAAGCCGCAGGGGGCGCCTACGAGCAGTACTTC CASSEAAGGAYEQYF
TRBJ2-1 18 medium-sized TRBV2 TRBD2 TGTGCCAGCAGTGATCCGACTAGCGGAAAGACAATCTACAATGAGCAGTTCTTC CASSDPTSGKTIYNEQFF
TRBJ1-3 14 - TRBV10-3 - TGTGCCATCAGTGAGCCCAGCTCTGGAAACACCATATATTTT CAISEPSSGNTIYF
TRBJ2-5 15 - TRBV5-1 TRBD2 TGCGCCAGCAGCGTACTAGCGGGGGTGCAAGAGGCCCAGTACTTC CASSVLAGVQEAQYF
TRBJ1-1 12 - TRBV19 - TGTGCCAGTAGACAGCCCGTCACTGAAGCTTTCTTT CASRQPVTEAFF
TRBJ2-7 16 - TRBV19 TRBD2 TGTGCCAGTAGTAGGGGGGCTGTAGCGGGGGCATACGAGCAGTACTTC CASSRGAVAGAYEQYF
TRBJ2-1 13 - TRBV6-5 - TGTGCCAGCAGACTACTAGCCCACAATGAGCAGTTCTTC CASRLLAHNEQFF
TRBJ1-1 15 - TRBV21-1 - TGTGCCAGCAGCAAAGGGGAGGGTGAGGGCACTGAAGCTTTCTTT CASSKGEGEGTEAFF
TRBJ2-5 14 - TRBV6-4 - TGTGCCAGCACTCGGTGGGGGGTGGGAAAGACCCAGTACTTC CASTRWGVGKTQYF
TRBJ1-6 15 - TRBV9 - TGTGCCAGCAGCGTACAGACAGCACTTAATTCACCCCTCCACTTT CASSVQTALNSPLHF
TRBJ1-2 14 - TRBV28 - TGTGCCAGCAGTTTTAAGGCACTAACGTATGGCTACACCTTC CASSFKALTYGYTF
TRBJ1-5 14 - TRBV5-1 - TGCGCCAGCAGCTTGGTCTCCGGAGATCAGCCCCAGCATTTT CASSLVSGDQPQHF
TRBJ1-1 16 - TRBV29-1 TRBD1 TGCAGCGTTGTCGGGACAGGGCGAGTTTGGAACACTGAAGCTTTCTTT CSVVGTGRVWNTEAFF
TRBJ1-1 12 - TRBV19 - TGTGCCAGTAGTATGACAGGCTATGAAGCTTTCTTT CASSMTGYEAFF
TRBJ1-6 15 - TRBV7-3 - TGTGCCAGCAGCTTGCATGGGCAGGGCGGTTCACCCCTCCACTTT CASSLHGQGGSPLHF
TRBJ1-2 15 - TRBV11-2 TRBD1 TGTGCCAGCAGCCCCCAGGGGGCGCTTGCCTATGGCTACACCTTC CASSPQGALAYGYTF
TRBJ2-5 15 - TRBV7-6 TRBD2 TGTGCCAGCAGCTTAAGGTCTAGCGGGGGGGAGACCCAGTACTTC CASSLRSSGGETQYF
TRBJ1-1 11 - TRBV6-6 - TGTGCCAGCAGTTCACTAGATGAAGCTTTCTTT CASSSLDEAFF
TRBJ2-3 16 - TRBV15 TRBD2 TGTGCCACCAGCAGAATACTAGCGGGGGCCACAGATACGCAGTATTTT CATSRILAGATDTQYF